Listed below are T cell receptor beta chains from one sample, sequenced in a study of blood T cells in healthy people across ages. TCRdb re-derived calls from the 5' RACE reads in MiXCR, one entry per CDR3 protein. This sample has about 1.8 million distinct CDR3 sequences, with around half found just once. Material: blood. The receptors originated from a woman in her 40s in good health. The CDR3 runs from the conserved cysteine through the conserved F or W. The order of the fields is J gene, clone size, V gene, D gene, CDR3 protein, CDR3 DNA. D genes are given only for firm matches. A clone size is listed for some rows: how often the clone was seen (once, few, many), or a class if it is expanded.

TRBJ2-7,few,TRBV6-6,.,CASSPLGLNSYEQYF,TGTGCCAGCAGTCCGTTGGGACTTAACTCCTACGAGCAGTACTTC
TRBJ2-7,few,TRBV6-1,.,CASSVTGPSSYEQYF,TGTGCCAGCAGTGTAACCGGGCCGAGCTCCTACGAGCAGTACTTC
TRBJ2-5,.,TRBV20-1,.,CSARDAKKPHETQYF,TGCAGTGCTAGAGATGCAAAGAAACCCCATGAGACCCAGTACTTC
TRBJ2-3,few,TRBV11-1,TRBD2,CASSESGAGTDTQYF,TGTGCCAGCAGCGAAAGCGGGGCCGGCACAGATACGCAGTATTTT
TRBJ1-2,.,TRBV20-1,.,CSAEGLPSYGYTF,TGCAGTGCTGAGGGGTTACCGTCTTATGGCTACACCTTC
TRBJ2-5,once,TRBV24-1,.,CATSDSPTDKQYF,TGTGCCACCAGTGATTCCCCAACTGATAAGCAGTACTTC
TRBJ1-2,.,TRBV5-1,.,CASTPQFAGKFYGYTF,TGCGCCAGCACCCCGCAGTTCGCAGGAAAGTTCTATGGCTACACCTTC
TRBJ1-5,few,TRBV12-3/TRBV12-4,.,CASRRQENQPQHF,TGTGCCAGCAGGCGGCAGGAGAATCAGCCCCAGCATTTT
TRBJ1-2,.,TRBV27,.,CASSPLDAVQFSNYGYTF,TGTGCCAGCAGTCCTCTAGACGCAGTTCAGTTCAGTAACTATGGCTACACCTTC
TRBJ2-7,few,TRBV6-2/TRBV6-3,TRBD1,CASSYHVAGTGFYEQYF,TGTGCCAGCAGTTACCATGTGGCCGGGACAGGGTTTTACGAGCAGTACTTC
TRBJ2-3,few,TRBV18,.,CASSPSGGEFRYTQYF,TGTGCCAGCTCACCCTCGGGCGGGGAATTCCGTTATACGCAGTATTTT
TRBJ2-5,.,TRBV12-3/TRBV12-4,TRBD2,CASSLGGLAGWYF,TGTGCCAGCAGTTTAGGAGGGCTAGCGGGGTGGTACTTC
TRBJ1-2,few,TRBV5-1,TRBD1,CASAEGGAYGYTF,TGCGCCAGCGCCGAAGGGGGCGCTTATGGCTACACCTTC
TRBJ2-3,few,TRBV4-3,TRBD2,CASSQEWGAGLARGTDTQYF,TGCGCCAGCAGCCAAGAGTGGGGGGCCGGACTAGCGAGGGGCACAGATACGCAGTATTTT
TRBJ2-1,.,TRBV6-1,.,CASKTSLVDEQFF,TGTGCCAGCAAAACTAGTCTCGTTGACGAGCAGTTCTTC
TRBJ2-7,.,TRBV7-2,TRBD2,CASTPRASGGLYNEQYF,TGTGCCAGCACCCCCAGGGCTAGCGGGGGGTTATACAATGAGCAGTACTTC
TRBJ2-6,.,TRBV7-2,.,CASSSGGHSGANVLTF,TGTGCCAGCAGCTCTGGGGGGCACTCTGGGGCCAACGTCCTGACTTTC
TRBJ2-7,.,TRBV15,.,CATSRAKVSYNEQYF,TGTGCCACCAGCAGAGCTAAAGTCTCCTACAATGAGCAGTACTTC
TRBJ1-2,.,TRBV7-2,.,CASSLDAALNYGYTF,TGTGCCAGCAGCTTAGACGCAGCCCTGAACTATGGCTACACCTTC
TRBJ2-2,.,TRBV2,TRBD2,CASSFRLAGAPNTGELFF,TGTGCCAGCAGTTTTAGACTAGCGGGGGCCCCGAACACCGGGGAGCTGTTTTTT
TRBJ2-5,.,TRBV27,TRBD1,CASSFRKGAGETQYF,TGTGCCAGCAGTTTTAGGAAGGGGGCAGGAGAGACCCAGTACTTC
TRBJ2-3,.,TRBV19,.,CASSILKARGTDTQYF,TGTGCCAGTAGTATACTGAAGGCCCGTGGGACAGATACGCAGTATTTT
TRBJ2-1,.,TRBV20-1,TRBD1,CSAEDRDRLNEQFF,TGCAGTGCTGAGGACCGGGACAGACTCAATGAGCAGTTCTTC
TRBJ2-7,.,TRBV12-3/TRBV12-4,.,CASKDVGRGYNEQYF,TGTGCCAGCAAGGATGTCGGCCGGGGCTACAATGAGCAGTACTTC
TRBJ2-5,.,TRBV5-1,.,CASSSFSGTGETQYF,TGCGCCAGCAGCTCATTTAGCGGAACGGGGGAGACCCAGTACTTC
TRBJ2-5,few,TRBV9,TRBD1,CASSVTGTGGRETQYF,TGTGCCAGCAGCGTCACCGGGACAGGGGGCAGAGAGACCCAGTACTTC
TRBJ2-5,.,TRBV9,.,CASSASPPETQYF,TGTGCCAGCAGCGCGTCACCCCCAGAGACCCAGTACTTC
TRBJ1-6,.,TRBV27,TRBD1,CASSVPGTGPGSPPHF,TGTGCCAGCAGTGTTCCCGGGACAGGGCCTGGTTCACCCCCCCACTTT
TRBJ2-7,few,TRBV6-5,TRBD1,CASSLLLGQPYYEQYF,TGTGCCAGCAGTTTACTACTGGGACAGCCTTACTACGAGCAGTACTTC
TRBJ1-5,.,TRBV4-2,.,CASSQDQLGDQPQHF,TGTGCCAGCAGCCAAGACCAGCTTGGCGATCAGCCCCAGCATTTT
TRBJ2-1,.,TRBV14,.,CASSQDIRRGTGEQFF,TGTGCCAGCAGCCAAGATATTAGGAGGGGAACGGGAGAGCAGTTCTTC
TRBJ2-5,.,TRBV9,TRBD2,CASSVEAGGRETQYF,TGTGCCAGCAGCGTAGAAGCGGGGGGGCGAGAGACCCAGTACTTC
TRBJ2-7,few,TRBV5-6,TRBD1,CASSSGTGIGEQYF,TGTGCCAGCAGCTCCGGGACAGGGATTGGAGAGCAGTACTTC
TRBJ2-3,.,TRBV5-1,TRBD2,CASSSASGGVTDTQYF,TGCGCCAGCAGCTCGGCTAGCGGGGGGGTGACTGATACGCAGTATTTT
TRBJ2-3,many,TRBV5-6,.,CASSAPREDTQYF,TGTGCCAGCAGCGCCCCCCGGGAGGATACGCAGTATTTT
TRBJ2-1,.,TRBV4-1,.,CASSLAETSNEQFF,TGCGCCAGCAGCCTGGCGGAGACAAGCAATGAGCAGTTCTTC
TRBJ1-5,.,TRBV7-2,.,CASSLGAVNQPQHF,TGTGCCAGCAGCTTAGGGGCAGTGAATCAGCCCCAGCATTTT
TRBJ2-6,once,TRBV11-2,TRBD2,CASSLKVGAGGSGANVLTF,TGTGCCAGCAGCCTAAAAGTGGGGGCGGGGGGCTCTGGGGCCAACGTCCTGACTTTC
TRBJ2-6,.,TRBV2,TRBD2,CAHPAGRGANVLTF,TGTGCCCACCCAGCGGGGAGAGGGGCCAACGTCCTGACTTTC
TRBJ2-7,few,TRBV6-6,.,CASSPERTEQYF,TGTGCCAGCAGCCCCGAGAGGACCGAGCAGTACTTC
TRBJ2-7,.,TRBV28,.,CASSYRTPTGYEQYF,TGTGCCAGCAGCTACCGGACACCAACGGGGTACGAGCAGTACTTC
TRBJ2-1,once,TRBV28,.,CAAGAPRCNEQFF,TGTGCCGCCGGGGCCCCGAGATGCAATGAGCAGTTCTTC
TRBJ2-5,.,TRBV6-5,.,CASSSMDLLDPQYF,TGTGCCAGCAGTTCCATGGACTTATTAGATCCCCAGTACTTC
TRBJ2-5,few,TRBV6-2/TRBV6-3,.,CASSDYSEETQYF,TGTGCCAGCAGTGACTACAGCGAAGAGACCCAGTACTTC
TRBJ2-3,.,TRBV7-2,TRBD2,CASSLAILAGGTDTQYF,TGTGCCAGCAGCTTAGCGATTCTAGCGGGGGGCACAGATACGCAGTATTTT
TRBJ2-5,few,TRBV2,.,CASNEAQETQYF,TGTGCCAGCAACGAGGCTCAAGAGACCCAGTACTTC
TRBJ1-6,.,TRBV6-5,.,CASSYVSVNSPLHF,TGTGCCAGCAGTTACGTGTCTGTCAATTCACCCCTCCACTTT
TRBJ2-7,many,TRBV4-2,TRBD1,CASSTRTGGSYEQYF,TGTGCCAGCAGCACCCGGACAGGGGGCTCCTACGAGCAGTACTTC
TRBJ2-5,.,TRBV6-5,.,CASSFSPTGRVNNQETQYF,TGTGCCAGCAGTTTCAGTCCGACTGGTCGAGTAAACAACCAAGAGACCCAGTACTTC
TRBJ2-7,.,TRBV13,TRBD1,CASSGTGTYERYF,TGTGCCAGCAGTGGGACAGGGACCTACGAGCGGTACTTC
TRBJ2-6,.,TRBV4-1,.,CASSTLQGGGANVPTF,TGCGCCAGCAGTACACTTCAGGGTGGAGGGGCCAACGTCCCGACTTTC
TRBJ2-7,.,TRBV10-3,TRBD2,CAISESSGIGSYEQYF,TGTGCCATCAGTGAGTCGAGCGGGATCGGGTCCTACGAGCAGTACTTC
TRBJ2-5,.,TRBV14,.,CASSHWAGGETQYF,TGTGCCAGCAGCCATTGGGCAGGAGGTGAGACCCAGTACTTC
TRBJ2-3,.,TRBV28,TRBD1,CASSTQGGTDTQYF,TGTGCCAGCAGTACCCAGGGGGGCACAGATACGCAGTATTTT